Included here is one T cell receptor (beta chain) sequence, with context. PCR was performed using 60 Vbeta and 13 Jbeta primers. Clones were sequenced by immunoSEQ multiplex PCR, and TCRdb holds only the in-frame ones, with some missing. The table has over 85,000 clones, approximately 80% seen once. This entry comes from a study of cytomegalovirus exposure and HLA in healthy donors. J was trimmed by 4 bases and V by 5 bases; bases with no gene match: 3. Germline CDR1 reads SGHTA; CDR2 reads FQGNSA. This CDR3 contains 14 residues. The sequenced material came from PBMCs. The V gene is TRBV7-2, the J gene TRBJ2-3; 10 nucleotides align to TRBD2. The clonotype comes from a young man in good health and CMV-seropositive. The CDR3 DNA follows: TGTGCCAGCAGCATTAGCGGGGGGCCAGATACGCAGTATTTT. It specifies CASSISGGPDTQYF.